This T cell receptor (beta chain) was found in a study of response to subunit inactivated influenza vaccine. TCRdb processed the RT-PCR reads anew with MiXCR; each CDR3 protein has one entry. The repertoire holds over 400,000 distinct CDR3 sequences, with approximately 11% as singletons. Findings and caveats of the study: There was a suggestion from the authors that each seasonal influenza vaccination recruits few new T cells.

In regard to this clonotype: Antigen specificity is unknown.

The V end lost 3 bases, the J end lost 0 bases, and 15 bases lay between the germline ends. The CDR3 runs to 15 residues. Looked up from germline, CDR1 is DFQATT and CDR2 is SNEGSKA (reference sequence). This specimen was PBMCs from blood, taken about 40 days after vaccination. V gene TRBV20-1 combines with J gene TRBJ2-7; D is perhaps TRBD2 (6 bases). This TCR was recovered from a man over 45 who received an inactivated influenza vaccine. As DNA, the CDR3 is TGCAGTGCTAGGGTTTTTAGCGGATACTCCTACGAGCAGTACTTC. Its protein is CSARVFSGYSYEQYF.